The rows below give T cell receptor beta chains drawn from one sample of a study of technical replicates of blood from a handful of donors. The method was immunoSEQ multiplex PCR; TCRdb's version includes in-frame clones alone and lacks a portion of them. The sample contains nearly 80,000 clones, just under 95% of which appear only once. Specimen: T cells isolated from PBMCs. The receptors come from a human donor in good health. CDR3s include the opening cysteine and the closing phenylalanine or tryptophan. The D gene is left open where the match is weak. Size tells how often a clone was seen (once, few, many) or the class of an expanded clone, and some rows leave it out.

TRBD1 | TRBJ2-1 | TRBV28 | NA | CASRTGKGDNEQFF | TGTGCCAGCAGGACAGGGAAAGGAGACAATGAGCAGTTCTTC
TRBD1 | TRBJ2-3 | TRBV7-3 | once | CASSPRTGETDTQYF | TGTGCCAGCAGCCCTAGGACAGGTGAAACAGATACGCAGTATTTT
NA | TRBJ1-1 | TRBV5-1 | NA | CASSPQEGRTEAFF | TGCGCCAGCAGCCCCCAGGAAGGAAGGACTGAAGCTTTCTTT
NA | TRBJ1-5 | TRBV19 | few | CASSRQGGSNQPQHF | TGTGCCAGTAGTAGGCAGGGCGGCTCCAATCAGCCCCAGCATTTT
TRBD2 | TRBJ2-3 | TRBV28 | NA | CASRTTSLAQYF | TGTGCCAGCAGGACGACTAGCTTGGCGCAGTATTTT
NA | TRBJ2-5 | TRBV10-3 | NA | CAISPPGDFETQYF | TGTGCCATCAGTCCACCCGGGGACTTCGAGACCCAGTACTTC
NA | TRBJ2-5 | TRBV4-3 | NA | CASSQVAGGEETQYF | TGCGCCAGCAGCCAAGTCGCGGGCGGGGAAGAGACCCAGTACTTC
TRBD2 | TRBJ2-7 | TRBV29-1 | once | CSVEIIAGVKASEQYF | TGCAGCGTTGAAATAATCGCGGGGGTAAAAGCTTCCGAGCAGTACTTC
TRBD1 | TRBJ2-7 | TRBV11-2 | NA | CASSSPRDRPLYEQYF | TGTGCCAGCAGCTCCCCCCGGGACAGGCCCCTCTACGAGCAGTACTTC
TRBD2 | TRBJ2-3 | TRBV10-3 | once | CAISPGLAGWVTQYF | TGTGCCATCAGCCCCGGACTAGCGGGATGGGTTACGCAGTATTTT
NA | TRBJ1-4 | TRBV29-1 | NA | CSVGPGTDEKLFF | TGCAGCGTTGGCCCGGGGACTGATGAAAAACTGTTTTTT
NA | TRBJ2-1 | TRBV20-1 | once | CSARPRGEQFF | TGCAGTGCTAGACCCAGAGGTGAGCAGTTCTTC
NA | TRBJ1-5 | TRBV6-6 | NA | CASTNRERNQPQHF | TGTGCCAGCACCAACAGGGAAAGGAATCAGCCCCAGCATTTT
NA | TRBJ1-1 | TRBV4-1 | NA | CASSLEQGFTEAFF | TGCGCCAGCAGCCTCGAGCAGGGGTTCACTGAAGCTTTCTTT
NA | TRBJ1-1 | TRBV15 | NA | CATSRDQNTEAFF | TGTGCCACCAGCAGAGATCAGAACACTGAAGCTTTCTTT
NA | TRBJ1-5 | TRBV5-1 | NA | CASSLGSGQPQHF | TGCGCCAGCAGCTTGGGGTCGGGTCAGCCCCAGCATTTT
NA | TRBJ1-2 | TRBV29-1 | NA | CSEYTGDNYGYTF | TGCAGCGAATACACAGGTGATAACTATGGCTACACCTTC
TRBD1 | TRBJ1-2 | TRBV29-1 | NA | CSGGDSPGYTF | TGCAGCGGCGGGGACAGTCCCGGCTACACCTTC
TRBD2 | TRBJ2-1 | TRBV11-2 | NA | CASSWSGTSYNEQFF | TGTGCCAGCAGCTGGAGCGGGACCTCCTACAATGAGCAGTTCTTC
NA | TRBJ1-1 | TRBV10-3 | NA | CAISGPGTEAFF | TGTGCCATCAGTGGTCCCGGGACTGAAGCTTTCTTT
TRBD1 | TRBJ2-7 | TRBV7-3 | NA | CASSLDRVEDEQYF | TGTGCCAGCAGCTTAGACAGGGTGGAAGACGAGCAGTACTTC